One sample yielded the 8 T cell receptor beta chains listed below, sequenced in a study of blood T cells in healthy people across ages. The second PCR ran roughly 6 to 12 cycles with a sample-barcoded 5' primer and J-beta primers. Using its own MiXCR run on the 5' RACE reads, TCRdb lists one record per CDR3 protein. The sample lists about 900,000 distinct CDR3 sequences; around 46% were seen once. Input material: blood. All receptors derive from a man aged 25 to 40 in good health.

The genes are TRBV20-1 and TRBJ2-3; D possibly corresponds to TRBD2 (6 bases). V was pared by 5 bases and J by 1 base, with 13 bases between. Germline V CDR1 and CDR2: DFQATT, SNEGSKA (reference sequence). This CDR3 spans 14 amino acids. The CDR3 DNA is TGCAGTGCTGGTCCGGCGGGGCGCACAGATACGCAGTATTTT. Translated: CSAGPAGRTDTQYF.

There are many counts of this clonotype. The J gene is TRBJ1-2, the V gene TRBV12-3 or TRBV12-4; D is unclear. The CDR3 spans 15 residues. Trimming shortened V by 6 bases and J by 0 bases, and 14 bases separated the two germline ends. For the CDR3, the DNA is TGTGCCAGCAGCCCAGTGACGGAAGCTAACTATGGCTACACCTTC. Protein product: CASSPVTEANYGYTF.

The chain joins TRBV28 to TRBJ2-3; possible D gene TRBD2, 5 bases. Germline values: CDR1 MDHEN, CDR2 SYDVKM. CDR3 length equals 14 residues. Trimming removed 9 bases at V and 6 bases at J, with 19 bases between. The CDR3 nucleotides read TGTGCCAGTCGTATTGGCGGGTCTCTGGATACGCAGTATTTT. It translates to CASRIGGSLDTQYF.

The chain is built from TRBV19 and TRBJ2-6; 7 bases line up with TRBD1. The CDR3 extends over 17 amino acids. With V trimmed by 6 bases and J by 2 bases, 10 bases remained unmatched. Per the germline V gene, CDR1 is LNHDA and CDR2 is SQIVND (reference sequence). The CDR3 reads CASSPFQRGPGANVLTF. The CDR3 DNA sequence: TGTGCCAGTAGCCCGTTTCAGAGGGGGCCTGGGGCCAACGTCCTGACTTTC.

V is TRBV6-2 or TRBV6-3 and J is TRBJ2-5; a possible D gene is TRBD2 (7 bases). CDR3 size: 13 residues. Trimming cost V 1 base and J 5 bases, with 8 bases left between them. Germline CDR1 MNHEY, CDR2 SVGEGT. CDR3 nucleotides: TGTGCCAGCAGTTACTGGGGGGGCGAGACCCAGTACTTC. It specifies CASSYWGGETQYF.

This clonotype occurred a few times. CDR3 sequence: CASSYQPGTSAEQYF. The CDR3 nucleotides are TGTGCCAGCAGTTACCAACCCGGGACTAGCGCGGAGCAGTACTTC. This chain links TRBV6-2 or TRBV6-3 with TRBJ2-5; TRBD2 agrees at 10 bases. Germline lookup yields CDR1 MNHEY and CDR2 SVGEGT. V lost 2 bases to trimming and J lost 11 bases; unmatched junction nucleotides: 11. The CDR3 has 15 residues.

This clonotype came up a few times. The chain recombines TRBV7-2 with TRBJ2-1; possibly TRBD1 or TRBD2 for D (5 bases each). Per germline, CDR1 SGHTA and CDR2 FQGNSA. Trimming took off 4 bases at V and 0 bases at J, with 10 bases between the two ends. The CDR3 is 15 residues long. This CDR3 is CASSWVGDSYNEQFF. CDR3 coding DNA: TGTGCCAGCAGCTGGGTGGGGGACTCCTACAATGAGCAGTTCTTC.

This clonotype was found a few times. The DNA is left out, because the CDR3 cannot be placed on it with certainty; the CDR3 is given as TCRdb lists it. The V call is TRBV21-1, the J call TRBJ2-3; the D call TRBD1 from the table was never checked on the DNA. TRBV21-1 is annotated as a pseudogene. The CDR3 is 15 residues long, ends included. The CDR3 here is CASSKVAGGTDTQYF.